The 9 T cell receptor beta chains presented below share a single source sample, sequenced in a study of OX40 agonist ivuxolimab in advanced cancers. Generated by immunoSEQ multiplex PCR, the TCRdb table keeps only in-frame clones and is missing some. The sample consists of about 83,000 clones, roughly four fifths of them appearing once. Sequences were derived from CD4+ or CD8+ T cells sorted from blood, sampled in a trial of the OX40 agonist ivuxolimab. The receptor source for this set is an adult with an advanced solid tumor such as melanoma, head and neck, liver or kidney cancer.

The chain uses TRBV30 and TRBJ1-6; D might be TRBD1 (6 bases). CDR1 and CDR2 from the germline V gene are GTSNPN and SVGIG (reference sequence). Trimming cost V 1 base and J 0 bases, with 16 bases left between them. This CDR3 region has 18 residues. The DNA of the CDR3 is TGTGCCTGGAGTGCCCGGGACAACTGGAGCTCCTATAATTCACCCCTCCACTTT. Its translation is CAWSARDNWSSYNSPLHF.

The rearrangement links TRBV6-6 to TRBJ2-2, with TRBD2 as a possible D gene (6 bases). Germline CDR1 MNHNY, CDR2 SVGAGI (reference sequence). This CDR3 has 10 amino acids. Trimming left V 8 bases short and J 14 bases short, with 12 bases between. Here the CDR3 reads CASVAGRLFF. CDR3 in DNA: TGTGCCAGCGTTGCGGGGAGACTGTTTTTT.

The chain employs TRBV11-2 and TRBJ1-5, with D uncertain. Looked up from germline, CDR1 is SGHAT and CDR2 is FQNNGV. Trimming pared 0 bases from V and 2 bases from J, leaving 8 bases between. The CDR3 loop spans 15 amino acids. CDR3 nucleotide sequence: TGTGCCAGCAGCTTAGATCCTGGGGGCAATCAGCCCCAGCATTTT. This codes for CASSLDPGGNQPQHF.

The chain couples TRBV28 to TRBJ1-4; tentatively, D is TRBD1 (5 bases). This CDR3 contains 14 residues. The germline V gene has CDR1 MDHEN and CDR2 SYDVKM. Trimming stripped 6 bases from V and 4 bases from J, with 12 bases between. CDR3 region: CASSRTGYNEKLFF. Here the CDR3 DNA reads TGTGCCAGCAGCCGTACAGGTTATAATGAAAAACTGTTTTTT.

This clone was found a few times. The V and J genes are TRBV4-2 and TRBJ2-2; 9 nucleotides match TRBD2. Germline V gene lookup returns CDR1 LGHNA and CDR2 YNFKEQ. The CDR3 spans 18 residues. With 0 bases clipped from V and 2 bases from J, the junction kept 7 bases outside the gene matches. CDR3 coding DNA: TGTGCCAGCAGCCAAGATCCGAGCGGGGGGTATAACACCGGGGAGCTGTTTTTT. Its translation: CASSQDPSGGYNTGELFF.

The CDR3 DNA reads TGTGCCATCAGTGAGTCGCTATCCAGGTCCTACGAGCAGTACTTC. Translation: CAISESLSRSYEQYF. The genes are TRBV10-3 and TRBJ2-7, with D unresolved. The V gene lost 0 bases and the J gene lost 1 base, with 10 bases spanning the gap. The CDR3 runs to 15 residues. Germline V gives CDR1 ENHRY, CDR2 SYGVKD.

CDR3 protein: CASSLVQDNEQFF. The CDR3 nucleotides are TGCGCCAGCAGCTTGGTTCAGGACAATGAGCAGTTCTTC. V and J are TRBV5-1 and TRBJ2-1; the D is unclear. The CDR3 consists of 13 residues. V was clipped by 0 bases and J by 5 bases, with 6 bases between them. Germline CDR1 SGHRS, CDR2 YFSETQ.

CDR3 protein: CASSIRDPGGYTF. DNA for the CDR3: TGTGCCAGTAGTATCCGGGACCCAGGGGGCTACACCTTC. V usage is TRBV19 and J usage is TRBJ1-2, with D possibly matching TRBD1 (5 bases). Trimming left V 3 bases short and J 8 bases short, with 13 bases between. The CDR3 consists of 13 residues. Germline loops: CDR1 LNHDA, CDR2 SQIVND (reference sequence).

The rearrangement uses TRBV19 and TRBJ2-1; weak D call: TRBD1 (6 bases). Germline V CDR1 and CDR2: LNHDA, SQIVND (reference sequence). The V end was cut by 6 bases, the J end by 3 bases, with 9 bases between. This CDR3 contains 13 residues. The CDR3 nucleotides read TGTGCCAGTAGAGGGGGAGTCTACAATGAGCAGTTCTTC. Its translation: CASRGGVYNEQFF.